This T cell receptor beta chain was profiled in a study of control samples from healthy donors and cancer patients. The germline V gene has CDR1 SGHTA and CDR2 FQGNSA. The CDR3 runs 17 residues. Trimming cost V 0 bases and J 3 bases, with 14 bases left between them. Sequencing was performed with immunoSEQ multiplex PCR; in TCRdb, only in-frame clones are kept and a portion is missing. The sample yields roughly 84,000 clones, approximately 89% seen once. The rearrangement links TRBV7-2 to TRBJ2-2, with unresolved D. This clonotype was obtained from a man aged 45-65 years in good health. Input material: blood. Here the CDR3 reads CASSLAYDLVHTGELFF. DNA for the CDR3: TGTGCCAGCAGCTTAGCGTACGACCTAGTTCACACCGGGGAGCTGTTTTTT. The variable domain in full, with the rest retrieved from reference TRBV7-2 and TRBJ2-2, is GAGVSQSPSNKVTEKGKDVELRCDPISGHTALYWYRQSLGQGLEFLIYFQGNSAPDKSGLPSDRFSAERTGGSVSTLTIQRTQQEDSAVYLCASSLAYDLVHTGELFFGEGSRLTVL.